The rows below give T cell receptor beta chains drawn from one sample of a study of T cells after yellow fever vaccination. TCRdb re-called the 5' RACE reads with MiXCR, one entry per CDR3 protein. This table has hundreds of thousands of distinct CDR3 sequences, roughly 19% appearing once. Sequencing used PBMCs, obtained 15 days after the yellow fever booster vaccination. The receptors stem from a man aged 25 to 40 who received the YFV17D yellow fever vaccine. Each CDR3 is given with its conserved first and last residue. The D gene is left open where the match is weak. The size field is filled for only some rows; it gives once, few, many or a size class.

v_call: TRBV3-1
j_call: TRBJ2-2
d_call: -
clone_size: -
cdr3_nt: TGTGCCAGCAGCCGGCAGAACTGGGGTGGGGAGCTGTTTTTT
cdr3_aa: CASSRQNWGGELFF

v_call: TRBV15
j_call: TRBJ1-1
d_call: -
clone_size: -
cdr3_nt: TGTGCCACCAGCAGAGTCGAAACTGAAGCTTTCTTT
cdr3_aa: CATSRVETEAFF

v_call: TRBV12-3/TRBV12-4
j_call: TRBJ2-7
d_call: -
clone_size: -
cdr3_nt: TGTGCCAGCAGTTTAGCAATGACAGTTTACGAGCAGTACTTC
cdr3_aa: CASSLAMTVYEQYF

v_call: TRBV20-1
j_call: TRBJ2-1
d_call: TRBD2
clone_size: once
cdr3_nt: TGCAGTGCCATTAGTCCCGGGACTAGCCTTGGCGATGAGCAGTTCTTC
cdr3_aa: CSAISPGTSLGDEQFF

v_call: TRBV6-1
j_call: TRBJ2-3
d_call: -
clone_size: -
cdr3_nt: TGTGCCAGCACCCGACAGGGAGGGAGAGGAGATACGCAGTATTTT
cdr3_aa: CASTRQGGRGDTQYF

v_call: TRBV7-6
j_call: TRBJ2-1
d_call: -
clone_size: -
cdr3_nt: TGTGCCAGCAGCTCTGACAGTATGTTCTACAATGAGCAGTTCTTC
cdr3_aa: CASSSDSMFYNEQFF

v_call: TRBV18
j_call: TRBJ2-2
d_call: TRBD1
clone_size: -
cdr3_nt: TGTGCCAGCTCACCAAGAAACCAGGGGGCGAGTACCGGGGAGCTGTTTTTT
cdr3_aa: CASSPRNQGASTGELFF

v_call: TRBV10-3
j_call: TRBJ2-1
d_call: TRBD2
clone_size: -
cdr3_nt: TGTGCCACCGCCATTCTAGCGGGAGCCCACAATGAGCAGTTCTTC
cdr3_aa: CATAILAGAHNEQFF

v_call: TRBV7-8
j_call: TRBJ2-7
d_call: -
clone_size: -
cdr3_nt: TGTGCCAGCAGCTCCGGGTCTCAGGACGAGCAGTACTTC
cdr3_aa: CASSSGSQDEQYF

v_call: TRBV27
j_call: TRBJ2-2
d_call: -
clone_size: few
cdr3_nt: TGTGCCAGCAGTTTCCGGAACACCGGGGAGCTGTTTTTT
cdr3_aa: CASSFRNTGELFF

v_call: TRBV6-1
j_call: TRBJ2-2
d_call: -
clone_size: -
cdr3_nt: TGTGCCAGCAGCGCGCCAGGGGACCACACCGGGGAGCTGTTTTTT
cdr3_aa: CASSAPGDHTGELFF

v_call: TRBV4-3
j_call: TRBJ2-1
d_call: -
clone_size: -
cdr3_nt: TGCGCCAGCAGCCAAGAGGTGGGGTACGAATTGCAGTTCTTC
cdr3_aa: CASSQEVGYELQFF

v_call: TRBV14
j_call: TRBJ1-1
d_call: -
clone_size: many
cdr3_nt: TGTGCCAGCAGCCTAAGACCCCGGGGCACTGAAGCTTTCTTT
cdr3_aa: CASSLRPRGTEAFF

v_call: TRBV20-1
j_call: TRBJ2-1
d_call: -
clone_size: few
cdr3_nt: TGCAGTGCTAGAGCCAATGAGCAGTTCTTC
cdr3_aa: CSARANEQFF

v_call: TRBV20-1
j_call: TRBJ2-7
d_call: -
clone_size: few
cdr3_nt: TGCAGTGCCCCCTCCCGTTCCTACGAGCAGTACTTC
cdr3_aa: CSAPSRSYEQYF

v_call: TRBV6-5
j_call: TRBJ1-6
d_call: -
clone_size: -
cdr3_nt: TGTGCCAGCAGTCGCCGGGACGACTCACCCCTCCACTTT
cdr3_aa: CASSRRDDSPLHF

v_call: TRBV6-1
j_call: TRBJ2-7
d_call: TRBD1
clone_size: -
cdr3_nt: TGTGCCAGCAGAAAACTAATGACCGGGACAGGGGGCATCGAGCAGTACTTC
cdr3_aa: CASRKLMTGTGGIEQYF

v_call: TRBV18
j_call: TRBJ2-2
d_call: -
clone_size: few
cdr3_nt: TGTGCCAGCTCACAGGGTACGAACACCGGGGAGCTGTTTTTT
cdr3_aa: CASSQGTNTGELFF

v_call: TRBV5-1
j_call: TRBJ2-2
d_call: TRBD2
clone_size: few
cdr3_nt: TGCGCCAGCAGCACAGCGGGAGGCATTCAAACCGGGGAGCTGTTTTTT
cdr3_aa: CASSTAGGIQTGELFF

v_call: TRBV10-3
j_call: TRBJ2-7
d_call: -
clone_size: -
cdr3_nt: TGTGCCATCAACCCCGACCGGGCGGGGGAGCAGTACTTC
cdr3_aa: CAINPDRAGEQYF

v_call: TRBV7-9
j_call: TRBJ2-5
d_call: TRBD2
clone_size: few
cdr3_nt: TGTGCCAGCAGCTTAGAGGCACTAGCGGTAAAAGAGACCCAGTACTTC
cdr3_aa: CASSLEALAVKETQYF

v_call: TRBV12-3/TRBV12-4
j_call: TRBJ2-7
d_call: -
clone_size: -
cdr3_nt: TGTGCCAGCAGTTTAGAGGGCGGGATGGTGTACGAGCAGTACTTC
cdr3_aa: CASSLEGGMVYEQYF

v_call: TRBV14
j_call: TRBJ2-5
d_call: TRBD2
clone_size: few
cdr3_nt: TGTGCCAGCAGCCAAACGGTAGCGGGAGTTACAGTCCAAGAGACCCAGTACTTC
cdr3_aa: CASSQTVAGVTVQETQYF

v_call: TRBV5-1
j_call: TRBJ2-4
d_call: -
clone_size: many
cdr3_nt: TGCGCCAGCAGCCCGACCGGGCAAGGTTCGACGTACTTC
cdr3_aa: CASSPTGQGSTYF

v_call: TRBV27
j_call: TRBJ1-5
d_call: TRBD1
clone_size: -
cdr3_nt: TGTGCCAGTCGACTAAGACAGGGGGCTCAGCCCCAGCATTTT
cdr3_aa: CASRLRQGAQPQHF

v_call: TRBV19
j_call: TRBJ2-7
d_call: TRBD2
clone_size: few
cdr3_nt: TGTGCCAGTAGGACTAGCGGGACCTTCGGCCACGAGCAGTACTTC
cdr3_aa: CASRTSGTFGHEQYF

v_call: TRBV5-1
j_call: TRBJ1-1
d_call: TRBD1
clone_size: few
cdr3_nt: TGCGCCAGCAGTTGGGGACAGGGGATGAACACTGAAGCTTTCTTT
cdr3_aa: CASSWGQGMNTEAFF

v_call: TRBV7-2
j_call: TRBJ1-2
d_call: TRBD1
clone_size: -
cdr3_nt: TGTGCCAGCAGCTTAGGTCTCTTGGGACAGGGCTTTGGCTACACCTTC
cdr3_aa: CASSLGLLGQGFGYTF

v_call: TRBV5-1
j_call: TRBJ2-5
d_call: -
clone_size: few
cdr3_nt: TGCGCCAGCAGCTTGGATACAGGGAAAGAGACCCAGTACTTC
cdr3_aa: CASSLDTGKETQYF

v_call: TRBV7-9
j_call: TRBJ2-5
d_call: -
clone_size: few
cdr3_nt: TGTGCCAGCAAAAGGGAAGAGACCCAGTACTTC
cdr3_aa: CASKREETQYF

v_call: TRBV10-2
j_call: TRBJ2-1
d_call: TRBD2
clone_size: -
cdr3_nt: TGCGCCAGCATGGACGGGAGGGCCTTAGCCTACAATGAGCAGTTCTTC
cdr3_aa: CASMDGRALAYNEQFF

v_call: TRBV12-3/TRBV12-4
j_call: TRBJ1-1
d_call: -
clone_size: few
cdr3_nt: TGTGCCAGCAGCCAAAGATCCTCGTACACTGAAGCTTTCTTT
cdr3_aa: CASSQRSSYTEAFF

v_call: TRBV20-1
j_call: TRBJ2-4
d_call: TRBD2
clone_size: few
cdr3_nt: TGCAGTGCTAGAGTCCTGACTAGCGGGATAGCCAAAAACATTCAGTACTTC
cdr3_aa: CSARVLTSGIAKNIQYF

v_call: TRBV7-2
j_call: TRBJ2-1
d_call: -
clone_size: -
cdr3_nt: TGTGCCAGCAGCTTCGGGGGAGTTATTGAGCAGTTCTTC
cdr3_aa: CASSFGGVIEQFF

v_call: TRBV29-1
j_call: TRBJ2-1
d_call: -
clone_size: -
cdr3_nt: TGCAGCGTCACCTCCGAGTCATACAATGAGCAGTTCTTC
cdr3_aa: CSVTSESYNEQFF

v_call: TRBV15
j_call: TRBJ1-6
d_call: -
clone_size: -
cdr3_nt: TGTGCCACCAGCGGAGTCGGATATTCACCCCTCCACTTT
cdr3_aa: CATSGVGYSPLHF

v_call: TRBV12-3/TRBV12-4
j_call: TRBJ2-7
d_call: -
clone_size: -
cdr3_nt: TGTGCCAGCAGTTCTTCTGCCAGGGGCGATGACGAGCAGTACTTC
cdr3_aa: CASSSSARGDDEQYF

v_call: TRBV9
j_call: TRBJ2-7
d_call: -
clone_size: -
cdr3_nt: TGTGCCAGCAGCCTCGGATTACAGGTCTACGAGCAGTACTTC
cdr3_aa: CASSLGLQVYEQYF

v_call: TRBV20-1
j_call: TRBJ1-2
d_call: -
clone_size: -
cdr3_nt: TGCAGTGCTAGTCTGGCAGGGGATAGCGGCTACACCTTC
cdr3_aa: CSASLAGDSGYTF

v_call: TRBV29-1
j_call: TRBJ2-7
d_call: -
clone_size: -
cdr3_nt: TGCAGCGTTGCGCGCGGCCTCTCCTACGAGCAGTACTTC
cdr3_aa: CSVARGLSYEQYF

v_call: TRBV28
j_call: TRBJ2-1
d_call: TRBD2
clone_size: few
cdr3_nt: TGTGCCAGCAGGCGACTAGCGGGAGGGCCATTTGAGCAGTTCTTC
cdr3_aa: CASRRLAGGPFEQFF

v_call: TRBV20-1
j_call: TRBJ2-7
d_call: -
clone_size: few
cdr3_nt: TGCAGTGCTAGAGCCGTCGGGCTGAGAGAGCAGTACTTC
cdr3_aa: CSARAVGLREQYF

v_call: TRBV29-1
j_call: TRBJ2-3
d_call: -
clone_size: -
cdr3_nt: TGCAGCGTTCGGGACACCATCCTCACAGATACGCAGTATTTT
cdr3_aa: CSVRDTILTDTQYF

v_call: TRBV3-1
j_call: TRBJ1-1
d_call: -
clone_size: few
cdr3_nt: TGTGCCAGCAGCCCCGCTTTAGGTGAAGCTTTCTTT
cdr3_aa: CASSPALGEAFF

v_call: TRBV5-1
j_call: TRBJ2-1
d_call: TRBD1
clone_size: -
cdr3_nt: TGCGCCAGCAGCCCGGACAGGGGCTATGAGCAGTTCTTC
cdr3_aa: CASSPDRGYEQFF

v_call: TRBV7-2
j_call: TRBJ2-7
d_call: -
clone_size: few
cdr3_nt: TGTGCCAGCAGCATACAGTACGAGCAGTACTTC
cdr3_aa: CASSIQYEQYF

v_call: TRBV5-1
j_call: TRBJ2-7
d_call: TRBD2
clone_size: -
cdr3_nt: TGCGCCAGCAGCTTGTGGGGTAGCGGGAGTTACGAGCAGTACTTC
cdr3_aa: CASSLWGSGSYEQYF

v_call: TRBV12-3/TRBV12-4
j_call: TRBJ2-5
d_call: -
clone_size: -
cdr3_nt: TGTGCCAGCAACACCGGACGGATGGGGACCCAGTACTTC
cdr3_aa: CASNTGRMGTQYF